This TCR beta chain was captured by sequencing in a study of CD8 T cells in Susac syndrome. Study context: Patients with Susac syndrome were therapy-naive, treated with corticosteroids, or treated with intravenous immunoglobulin alone when blood was collected.

Reverse transcription of roughly 0.5 to 1 ug RNA was performed with random hexamers. Amplification of TCR beta CDR3 across 54 Vbeta and 13 Jbeta was performed with immunoSEQ multiplex PCR. Using its own MiXCR run on the immunoSEQ multiplex PCR reads, TCRdb lists one record per CDR3 protein. The sample contains under 250,000 distinct CDR3 sequences, 94% of which appear only once. Sequencing of TCR beta was performed on blood CD8+ T cells and on blood CD4+ T cells. As judged by recently defined diagnostic criteria, patients with Susac syndrome had definite or probable disease. CDR1 is DFQATT, CDR2 SNEGSKA, per germline (reference sequence). This CDR3 is built from 17 residues. With 0 bases removed from V and 0 bases from J, the gap between germline ends came to 17 bases.

Sequencing was performed on CD4+ T cells from PBMCs. The clonotype comes from a human donor with Susac syndrome. The rearrangement uses TRBV20-1 and TRBJ1-1; possible D gene TRBD1, 6 bases. For the CDR3, the DNA is TGCAGTGCTAGAGATCCGAGGGCAGGGGCCCTGAACACTGAAGCTTTCTTT. It codes for CSARDPRAGALNTEAFF.